Below, 7 T cell receptor beta chains from the same sample are listed, as sequenced in a study of cytomegalovirus exposure and HLA in healthy donors. Vbeta (60) and Jbeta (13) primers were used in the PCR. Sequencing was performed with immunoSEQ multiplex PCR; in TCRdb, only in-frame clones are kept and a portion is missing. This repertoire shows about 210,000 clones, approximately 82% found once; its top ten account for about 9.4%. Material: PBMCs. All receptors come from a woman between 50 and 59 years old in good health and CMV-seropositive.

This clone was recorded once. This chain links TRBV29-1 with TRBJ1-3, with TRBD1 matching 7 bases. This CDR3 has 14 residues. Germline CDR1 and CDR2: SQVTM and ANQGSEA. V lost 4 bases and J lost 1; bases outside the gene matches: 4. This CDR3 reads CSVGQGGSGNTIYF. The CDR3, as DNA: TGCAGCGTTGGTCAGGGGGGTTCTGGAAACACCATATATTTT.

V gene TRBV15 combines with J gene TRBJ2-7; 7 nucleotides match TRBD2. The CDR3 consists of 14 residues. Germline CDR1 LNHNV, CDR2 YYDKDF (reference sequence). V lost 3 bases to trimming and J lost 2 bases; unmatched junction nucleotides: 4. The CDR3, as DNA: TGTGCCACCAGCAGGGAGGGGAGGGCCTACGAGCAGTACTTC. Translated, it gives CATSREGRAYEQYF.

The gene calls are TRBV9 and TRBJ1-3, with 7 bases identical to TRBD1. V was clipped by 0 bases and J by 0 bases; unmatched bases: 3. The CDR3 is 16 residues long. Per germline, CDR1 SGDLS and CDR2 YYNGEE. CDR3 region: CASSVGQGNSGNTIYF. The CDR3 DNA sequence: TGTGCCAGCAGCGTAGGACAGGGAAACTCTGGAAACACCATATATTTT. Looking up the rest from reference TRBV9 and TRBJ1-3 gives the full variable domain: DSGVTQTPKHLITATGQRVTLRCSPRSGDLSVYWYQQSLDQGLQFLIQYYNGEERAKGNILERFSAQQFPDLHSELNLSSLELGDSALYFCASSVGQGNSGNTIYFGEGSWLTVV.

V and J are TRBV7-8 and TRBJ1-2, with D uncertain. The germline V gene has CDR1 SGHVS and CDR2 FQNEAQ. This CDR3 is 15 amino acids long. V dropped 1 base and J dropped 4 bases, with 13 bases sitting between them. CDR3 nucleotides: TGTGCCAGCAGCTTAGGAGCCCACCTTCCCTATGGCTACACCTTC. Translating it yields CASSLGAHLPYGYTF.

CDR3 in amino acids: CASSKQGSGYGNQPQHF. As DNA, the CDR3 is TGTGCCAGCTCCAAACAGGGCTCAGGGTACGGGAATCAGCCCCAGCATTTT. The V call is TRBV18, the J call TRBJ1-5, with D maybe TRBD1 (6 bases). V shed 6 bases and J shed 4 bases, with 22 bases lying between them. The CDR3 has 17 residues. In germline, CDR1 is KGHSH, CDR2 LQKENI.

Comment on this clone: A junction boundary mismatches the germline segment, possibly from a read error. The chain is built from TRBV7-9 and TRBJ1-2; tentative D call: TRBD1 (6 bases). Germline V lookup: CDR1 SEHNR, CDR2 FQNEAQ (reference sequence). There are 12 residues in the CDR3. In DNA, the CDR3 is TGTTCCAGCAGCCGGGCAGGGGCCCGCTACACCTTC. Translation gives CSSSRAGARYTF.

The chain links TRBV19 to TRBJ2-2; 9 bases map to TRBD1. V was clipped by 3 bases and J by 5 bases; unmatched bases: 16. There are 19 residues in the CDR3. Germline loops: CDR1 LNHDA, CDR2 SQIVND (reference sequence). Here the CDR3 DNA reads TGTGCCAGTAGTATGAGGTCCCCAGGGGGACAGGGTCTGACCGGGGAGCTGTTTTTT. Translation gives CASSMRSPGGQGLTGELFF.